Each of the 2 T cell receptor beta chains below was sequenced from the same sample in a study of read filtering for tumor transcriptome and immune sequencing. The library was built from roughly 400 ng RNA with molecular barcoded adaptors for alpha/delta and beta/gamma chains. One entry per CDR3 protein, called by TCRdb with MiXCR from the reads. The table lists 100,000 to 150,000 distinct CDR3 sequences, 10% to 15% of them singletons. Sequencing used a population of CD138-negative cells sorted from bone marrow. The origin of the receptors is a donor at least 40 years old with multiple myeloma.

The sample holds a few counts of this clonotype. The gene calls are TRBV7-9 and TRBJ2-4; either TRBD1 or TRBD2 may supply D (6 bases each). The germline gives CDR1 SEHNR, CDR2 FQNEAQ (reference sequence). V was cut by 5 bases and J by 7 bases, with 15 bases left in between. The CDR3 is 14 amino acids. The CDR3 here is CASSQDGGWNIQYF. In DNA, the CDR3 is TGTGCCAGCAGCCAAGACGGGGGCTGGAACATTCAGTACTTC.

This clonotype came up a few times. V is TRBV6-1 and J is TRBJ1-5; tentative D call: TRBD1 (5 bases). Trimming took 8 bases from V and 8 from J, leaving 22 bases between them. Germline assignment: CDR1 MNHNS and CDR2 SASEGT. The CDR3 covers 15 residues. The CDR3 reads CASALAGSSAEPQHF. Written as DNA, the CDR3 is TGTGCCAGCGCCTTGGCAGGGTCGAGTGCGGAGCCCCAGCATTTT.